The rows below give T cell receptor beta chains drawn from one sample of a study of shared clonotypes between healthy human individuals. Profiled with immunoSEQ multiplex PCR; TCRdb holds only in-frame clones, not every one. This sample carries about 980,000 clones, about three quarters of them seen once, and the ten largest clones take roughly 1.5%. The sample taken for sequencing was memory CD4+ T cells sorted from blood. The origin of the receptors is a man aged 18 to 29 in good health. CDR3s include the opening cysteine and the closing phenylalanine or tryptophan. The D gene is left open where the match is weak. Not all rows give a size; the values are once, few, many and, for expanded clones, a class.

.	.	TRBV19	TRBJ1-6	TGTGCCAGTAAGGACGGCGGGGCTTCACCCCTCCACTTT	CASKDGGASPLHF
.	.	TRBV6-6	TRBJ1-5	TGTGCCAGCATCCCGGGGGGGCAGTCACAGCCCCAGCATTTT	CASIPGGQSQPQHF
.	.	TRBV6-6	TRBJ1-6	TGTGCCATCCCGTCCGGGACGGTGAATTCACCCCTCCACTTT	CAIPSGTVNSPLHF
TRBD2	.	TRBV14	TRBJ2-2	TGTGCCAGCAGCCAAAATACCGGGACTAGGGCCGGGGAGCTGTTTTTT	CASSQNTGTRAGELFF
.	.	TRBV2	TRBJ1-1	TGTGCCAGCAGGTTCGACAGTTTGTACACTGAAGCTTTCTTT	CASRFDSLYTEAFF
.	.	TRBV11-2	TRBJ2-3	TGTGCCAGCAGCTTAGAGGGTAGCCGCACAGATACGCAGTATTTT	CASSLEGSRTDTQYF
.	.	TRBV19	TRBJ1-6	TGTGCCAGTAGTATAGATCTGGCTTCACCCCTCCACTTT	CASSIDLASPLHF
.	many	TRBV7-9	TRBJ1-2	TGTGCCAGCAGCTTAGCAGGGTATGGCTACACCTTC	CASSLAGYGYTF
TRBD2	.	TRBV5-1	TRBJ2-3	TGCGCCAGCAGCCTAAGTAGCGGGGGCCCCACAGATACGCAGTATTTT	CASSLSSGGPTDTQYF
.	.	TRBV7-2	TRBJ2-7	TGTGCCAGCAGCTTATGGGACACCGGGAGCGGGCAGTACTTC	CASSLWDTGSGQYF
TRBD2	.	TRBV5-1	TRBJ2-5	TGCGCCAGCAGCCAACTAGCGGGGGGCCGAGAGACCCAGTACTTC	CASSQLAGGRETQYF
TRBD1	.	TRBV5-1	TRBJ2-5	TGCGCCAGCAGCGTTACAGGGGTCCAAGAGACCCAGTACTTC	CASSVTGVQETQYF
TRBD1	.	TRBV6-5	TRBJ1-1	TGTGCCAGCAGTTACACGACAGGGAACCCCAGGGGAGCTTTCTTT	CASSYTTGNPRGAFF
.	few	TRBV6-5	TRBJ1-5	TGTGCCAGCAGCCAGACATCCCGTCAGCCCCAGCATTTT	CASSQTSRQPQHF
TRBD2	.	TRBV6-1	TRBJ2-5	TGTGCCAGCAGTGCGGTTGGACTAGGGGAAGAGACCCAGTACTTC	CASSAVGLGEETQYF
TRBD2	many	TRBV7-2	TRBJ2-5	TGTGCCAGCAGTACCGGGACTAGCTCGGGGACCCAGTACTTC	CASSTGTSSGTQYF
TRBD1	.	TRBV30	TRBJ2-7	TGTGCCTGGAGTGTTGGACAGGGGTCTTCCTACGAGCAGTACTTC	CAWSVGQGSSYEQYF
TRBD1	.	TRBV29-1	TRBJ2-7	TGCAGCGTGCGCCTGACAGGGTCCTACGAGCAGTACTTC	CSVRLTGSYEQYF
.	few	TRBV10-2	TRBJ2-7	TGCGCCAGCACCCTAGGACAGACCTACGAGCAGTACTTC	CASTLGQTYEQYF
.	.	TRBV6-1	TRBJ2-7	TGTGCCAGCATAAGCCAGCCGAGCTCCTACGAGCAGTACTTC	CASISQPSSYEQYF
.	.	TRBV7-2	TRBJ1-6	TGTGCCAGCAGCCCAGGACCTTCTATGAATTCACCCCTCCACTTT	CASSPGPSMNSPLHF
.	.	TRBV5-6	TRBJ1-2	TGTGCCAGCAGCTTGGAATATGGTGGCGGGGCCCCAGCTAACTATGGCTACACCTTC	CASSLEYGGGAPANYGYTF
TRBD2	.	TRBV6-5	TRBJ2-1	TGTGCCAGCAGTTACCTCGCGGGAGAAAAAAATGAGCAGTTCTTC	CASSYLAGEKNEQFF
.	.	TRBV21-1	TRBJ2-7	TGTGCCAGCAGCAAAAGCCGGCGGGGGTTCTTTGGGCAGTACTTC	CASSKSRRGFFGQYF
.	.	TRBV7-9	TRBJ1-2	TGTGCCAGCAGCCGGTCAGGTTCGGCTAACTATGGCTACACCTTC	CASSRSGSANYGYTF
.	.	TRBV7-2	TRBJ2-3	TGTGCCAGCAGCGGAGACAGGAGCACAGATACGCAGTATTTT	CASSGDRSTDTQYF
.	few	TRBV27	TRBJ2-2	TGTGCCAGCAGTTTAACCCAGAGTTTCACCGGGGAGCTGTTTTTT	CASSLTQSFTGELFF
TRBD2	.	TRBV5-1	TRBJ2-3	TGCGCCAGCAGCACCCTGCGGGGGACTAGCACAGATACGCAGTATTTT	CASSTLRGTSTDTQYF
.	.	TRBV29-1	TRBJ2-5	TGCAGCGTTGACAGGGGAGCCCAAGAGACCCAGTACTTC	CSVDRGAQETQYF
TRBD1	.	TRBV19	TRBJ2-1	TGTGCCAGTAGTCCGGACAGGGGGGAAAACAATGAGCAGTTCTTC	CASSPDRGENNEQFF
TRBD1	.	TRBV10-3	TRBJ2-3	TGTGCCATCAGTGAGTCACAGGGGTGGAATACGCAGTATTTT	CAISESQGWNTQYF
.	.	TRBV6-5	TRBJ2-1	TGTGCCAGCAGTTATGAGGGGGGGGATAATAATGAGCAGTTCTTC	CASSYEGGDNNEQFF
.	.	TRBV6-1	TRBJ2-7	TGTGCCAGCAGCCGCACCTTCTACGAGCAGTACTTC	CASSRTFYEQYF
.	once	TRBV10-3	TRBJ1-2	TGTGCCATCAGTGATCGGGGCGATAGCAACTATGGCTACACCTTC	CAISDRGDSNYGYTF
.	few	TRBV5-1	TRBJ1-3	TGCGCCAGCAGCTTGGCCGAAGGGGCTGGAAACACCATATATTTT	CASSLAEGAGNTIYF